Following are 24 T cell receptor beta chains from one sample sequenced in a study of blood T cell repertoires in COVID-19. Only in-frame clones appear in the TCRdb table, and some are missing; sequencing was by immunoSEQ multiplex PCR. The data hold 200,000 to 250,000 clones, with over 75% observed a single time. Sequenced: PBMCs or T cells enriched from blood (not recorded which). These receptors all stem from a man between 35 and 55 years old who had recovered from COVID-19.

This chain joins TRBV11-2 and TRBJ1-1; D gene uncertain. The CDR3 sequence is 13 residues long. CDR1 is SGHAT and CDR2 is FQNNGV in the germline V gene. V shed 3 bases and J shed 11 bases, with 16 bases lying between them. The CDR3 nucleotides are TGTGCCAGCAGCTTGGGATTGAGGGATGCGGCTTTCTTT. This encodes CASSLGLRDAAFF.

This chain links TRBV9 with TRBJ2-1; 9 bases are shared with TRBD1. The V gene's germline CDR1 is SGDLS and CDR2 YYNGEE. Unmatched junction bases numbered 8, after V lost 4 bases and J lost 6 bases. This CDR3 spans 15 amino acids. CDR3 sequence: CASSRTGGPINEQFF. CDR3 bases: TGTGCCAGCAGCCGTACAGGGGGCCCTATCAATGAGCAGTTCTTC.

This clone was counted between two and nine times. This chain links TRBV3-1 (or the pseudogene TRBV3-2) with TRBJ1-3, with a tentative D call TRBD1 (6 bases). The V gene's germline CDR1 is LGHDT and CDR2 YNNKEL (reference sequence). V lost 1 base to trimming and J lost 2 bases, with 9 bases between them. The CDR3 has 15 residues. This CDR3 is CASSQGSGAGNTIYF. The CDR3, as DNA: TGTGCCAGCAGCCAAGGGTCAGGGGCTGGAAACACCATATATTTT.

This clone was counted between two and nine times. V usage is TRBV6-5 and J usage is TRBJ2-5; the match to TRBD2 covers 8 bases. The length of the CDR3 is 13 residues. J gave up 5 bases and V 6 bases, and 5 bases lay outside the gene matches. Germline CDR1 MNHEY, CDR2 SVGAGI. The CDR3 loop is CASRSGSTETQYF. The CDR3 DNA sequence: TGTGCCAGCAGGAGCGGGAGTACGGAGACCCAGTACTTC.

DNA of the CDR3: TGTGCCAGCAGCGGAGGAGTAGGACGGGGAGGAACCCAGTACTTC. Translation gives CASSGGVGRGGTQYF. This chain joins TRBV11-3 and TRBJ2-5; TRBD2 might be the D (6 bases). Trimming took 5 bases from V and 8 from J, leaving 21 bases between them. This CDR3 comprises 15 residues. Germline-derived CDR1 and CDR2 are SGHNT and YENEEA.

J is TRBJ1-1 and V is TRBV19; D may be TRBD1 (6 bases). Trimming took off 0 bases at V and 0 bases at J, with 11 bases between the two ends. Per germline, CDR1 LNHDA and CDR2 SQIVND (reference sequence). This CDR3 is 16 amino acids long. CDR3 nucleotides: TGTGCCAGTAGTATAGAAGGGGGAAGCATGAACACTGAAGCTTTCTTT. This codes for CASSIEGGSMNTEAFF.

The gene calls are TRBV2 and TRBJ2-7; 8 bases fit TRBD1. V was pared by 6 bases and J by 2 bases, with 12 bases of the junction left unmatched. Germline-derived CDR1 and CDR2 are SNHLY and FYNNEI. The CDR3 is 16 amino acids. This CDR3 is CASRETTGGLAYEQYF. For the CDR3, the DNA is TGTGCCAGCAGGGAAACCACAGGGGGTCTAGCCTACGAGCAGTACTTC.

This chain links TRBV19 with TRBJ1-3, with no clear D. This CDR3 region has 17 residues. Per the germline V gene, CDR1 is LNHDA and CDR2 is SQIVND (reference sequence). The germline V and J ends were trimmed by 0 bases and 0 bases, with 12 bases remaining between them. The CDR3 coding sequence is TGTGCCAGTAGTATAGATCAATACGGACTCTCTGGAAACACCATATATTTT. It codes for CASSIDQYGLSGNTIYF.

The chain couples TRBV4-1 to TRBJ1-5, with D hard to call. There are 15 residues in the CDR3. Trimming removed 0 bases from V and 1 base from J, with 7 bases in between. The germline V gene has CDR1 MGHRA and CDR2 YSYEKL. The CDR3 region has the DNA TGCGCCAGCAGCCAAGATTGGGCGAGCAATCAGCCCCAGCATTTT. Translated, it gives CASSQDWASNQPQHF.

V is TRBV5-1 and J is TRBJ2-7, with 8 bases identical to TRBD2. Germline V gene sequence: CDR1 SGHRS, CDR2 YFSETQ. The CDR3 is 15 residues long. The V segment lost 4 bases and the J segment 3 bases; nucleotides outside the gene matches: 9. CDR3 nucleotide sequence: TGCGCCAGCAGCCTGGAACGGGGGGGCCGCTACGAGCAGTACTTC. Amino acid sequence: CASSLERGGRYEQYF.

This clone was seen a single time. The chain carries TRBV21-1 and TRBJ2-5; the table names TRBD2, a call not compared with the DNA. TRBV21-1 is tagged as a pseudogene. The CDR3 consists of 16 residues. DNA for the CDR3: TGTGCCAGCAGCAAAGGTAGGACTAGGCCCCGGGAGACCCAGTACTTC. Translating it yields CASSKGRTRPRETQYF.

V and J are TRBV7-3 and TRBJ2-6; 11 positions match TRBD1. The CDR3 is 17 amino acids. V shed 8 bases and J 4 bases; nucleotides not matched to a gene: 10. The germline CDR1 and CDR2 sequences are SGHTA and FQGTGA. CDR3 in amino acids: CASRPGQGELGANVLTF. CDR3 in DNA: TGTGCCAGCCGCCCGGGACAGGGGGAGTTGGGGGCCAACGTCCTGACTTTC.

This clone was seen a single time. CDR3 sequence: CASSLAPSGGETQYF. The DNA for the CDR3 is TGTGCCAGCAGCTTAGCCCCTAGCGGGGGGGAGACCCAGTACTTC. V usage is TRBV11-2 and J usage is TRBJ2-5; 11 bases map to TRBD2. Germline loops: CDR1 SGHAT, CDR2 FQNNGV. V lost 1 base to trimming and J lost 5 bases; unmatched junction nucleotides: 3. The CDR3 is 15 residues long.

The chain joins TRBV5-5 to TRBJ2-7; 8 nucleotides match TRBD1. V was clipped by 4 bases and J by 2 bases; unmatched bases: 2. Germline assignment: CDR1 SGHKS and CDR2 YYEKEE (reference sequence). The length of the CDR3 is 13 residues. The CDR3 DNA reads TGTGCCAGCAGCGGACAGGGAGCCTACGAGCAGTACTTC. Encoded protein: CASSGQGAYEQYF.

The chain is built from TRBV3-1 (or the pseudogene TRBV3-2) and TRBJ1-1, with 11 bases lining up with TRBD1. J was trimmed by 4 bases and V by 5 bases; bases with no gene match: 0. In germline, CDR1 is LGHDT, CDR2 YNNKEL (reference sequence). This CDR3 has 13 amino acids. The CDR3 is CASSGQGATEAFF. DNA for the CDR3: TGTGCCAGCAGCGGACAGGGGGCCACTGAAGCTTTCTTT.

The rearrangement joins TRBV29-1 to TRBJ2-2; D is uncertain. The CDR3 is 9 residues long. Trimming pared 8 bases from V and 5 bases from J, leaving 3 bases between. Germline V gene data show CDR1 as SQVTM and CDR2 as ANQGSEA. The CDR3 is CSLTGELFF. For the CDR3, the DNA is TGCAGCCTAACCGGGGAGCTGTTTTTT.

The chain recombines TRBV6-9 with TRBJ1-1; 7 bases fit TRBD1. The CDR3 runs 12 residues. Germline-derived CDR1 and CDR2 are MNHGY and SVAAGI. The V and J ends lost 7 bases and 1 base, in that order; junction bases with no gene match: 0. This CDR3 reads CASTGGNTEAFF. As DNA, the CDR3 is TGTGCCAGCACAGGGGGGAACACTGAAGCTTTCTTT.

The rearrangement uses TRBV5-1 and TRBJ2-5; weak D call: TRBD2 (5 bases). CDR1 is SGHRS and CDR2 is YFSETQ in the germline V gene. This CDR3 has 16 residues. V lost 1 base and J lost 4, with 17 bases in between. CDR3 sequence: CASSLMARASSETQYF. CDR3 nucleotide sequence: TGCGCCAGCAGCTTGATGGCGAGGGCTAGCTCAGAGACCCAGTACTTC.

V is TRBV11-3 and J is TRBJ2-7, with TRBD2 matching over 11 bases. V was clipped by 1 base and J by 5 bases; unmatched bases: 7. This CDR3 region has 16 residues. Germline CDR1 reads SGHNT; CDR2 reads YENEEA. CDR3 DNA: TGTGCCAGCAGCTTAGGGCTAGCGGGAGGCTACGACGAGCAGTACTTC. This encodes CASSLGLAGGYDEQYF.

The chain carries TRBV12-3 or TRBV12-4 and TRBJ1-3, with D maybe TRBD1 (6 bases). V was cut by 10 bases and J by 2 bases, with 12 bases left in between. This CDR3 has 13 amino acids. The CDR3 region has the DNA TGTGCCATACAGGGTCCGCCTGGAAACACCATATATTTT. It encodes CAIQGPPGNTIYF.

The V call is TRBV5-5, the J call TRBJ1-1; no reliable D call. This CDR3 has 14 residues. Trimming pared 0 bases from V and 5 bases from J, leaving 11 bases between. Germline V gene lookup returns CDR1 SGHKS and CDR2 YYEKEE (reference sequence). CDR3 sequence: CASSLEKGGTEAFF. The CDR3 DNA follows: TGTGCCAGCAGCTTGGAGAAGGGAGGTACTGAAGCTTTCTTT.

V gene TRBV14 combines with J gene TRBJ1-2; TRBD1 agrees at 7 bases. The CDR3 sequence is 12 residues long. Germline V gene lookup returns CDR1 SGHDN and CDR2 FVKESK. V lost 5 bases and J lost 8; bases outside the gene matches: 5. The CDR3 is CASSSGGGGYTF. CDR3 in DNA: TGTGCCAGCAGCTCAGGGGGTGGAGGCTACACCTTC.

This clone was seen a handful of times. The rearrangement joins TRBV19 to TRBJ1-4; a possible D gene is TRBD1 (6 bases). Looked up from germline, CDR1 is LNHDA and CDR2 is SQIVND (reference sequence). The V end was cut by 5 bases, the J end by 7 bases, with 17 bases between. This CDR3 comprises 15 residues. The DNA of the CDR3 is TGTGCCAGTAGTTCCCGGGGCAGGGGTGGTGAAAAACTGTTTTTT. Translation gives CASSSRGRGGEKLFF.

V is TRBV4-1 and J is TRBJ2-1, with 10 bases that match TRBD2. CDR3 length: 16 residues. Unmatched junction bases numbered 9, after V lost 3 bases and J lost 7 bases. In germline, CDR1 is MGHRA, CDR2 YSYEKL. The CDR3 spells CASSQSTSGKLNEQFF. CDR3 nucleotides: TGCGCCAGCAGCCAGTCAACTAGCGGGAAACTGAATGAGCAGTTCTTC.